This passage covers 24 T cell receptor beta chains from one sample sequenced in a study of CD8 T cells in ankylosing spondylitis. TCRdb recomputed calls from the 5' RACE reads with MiXCR, one row per CDR3 protein. Among about 190,000 distinct CDR3 sequences listed, about an eighth were seen once. The sequenced sample was blood, either unsorted or a sorted T cell fraction (not recorded which). These TCRs come from a female donor with ankylosing spondylitis or in good health (not recorded which).

This clonotype was seen a handful of times. The chain is built from TRBV7-2 and TRBJ2-3; 10 bases agree with TRBD2. From germline, CDR1 is SGHTA and CDR2 FQGNSA. Trimming took 0 bases from V and 4 from J; bases not matched to a gene: 1. The CDR3 totals 15 residues. CDR3 nucleotides: TGTGCCAGCAGCTTAGCAGCGGGAGGGGCAGATACGCAGTATTTT. Protein product: CASSLAAGGADTQYF. The full variable domain, completed using reference TRBV7-2 and TRBJ2-3, is GAGVSQSPSNKVTEKGKDVELRCDPISGHTALYWYRQSLGQGLEFLIYFQGNSAPDKSGLPSDRFSAERTGGSVSTLTIQRTQQEDSAVYLCASSLAAGGADTQYFGPGTRLTVL.

The chain recombines TRBV5-4 with TRBJ2-5; D possibly uses TRBD1 or TRBD2 (6 bases each). The CDR3 contains 16 residues. V gave up 4 bases and J gave up 5 bases, with 21 bases separating them. From germline, CDR1 is SGHNT and CDR2 YYREEE (reference sequence). The CDR3 DNA follows: TGTGCCAGCAGCCCTGCGGGACACCTAAATTGGGAGACCCAGTACTTC. Translating gives CASSPAGHLNWETQYF.

This clonotype was found many times. This chain joins TRBV27 and TRBJ2-5; 7 bases map to TRBD1. V was clipped by 9 bases and J by 6 bases; unmatched bases: 7. The CDR3 loop spans 12 amino acids. The germline V gene encodes CDR1 MNHEY and CDR2 SMNVEV (reference sequence). The CDR3 DNA reads as TGTGCCAGACGAAGGGGGCAAAAGACCCAGTACTTC. The encoded protein is CARRRGQKTQYF.

This clonotype was detected many times. The V gene is TRBV11-2, the J gene TRBJ2-2; maybe TRBD1 (6 bases). The V end lost 3 bases, the J end lost 2 bases, and 19 bases lay between the germline ends. CDR3 length: 18 residues. The germline gives CDR1 SGHAT, CDR2 FQNNGV. In nucleotides, the CDR3 is TGTGCCAGCAGCTTTCCAGGGGCAATCCTTTTTAACACCGGGGAGCTGTTTTTT. Protein: CASSFPGAILFNTGELFF.

The chain combines TRBV5-1 with TRBJ2-1; 11 nucleotides align to TRBD2. V gave up 1 base and J gave up 3 bases; unmatched junction bases: 9. Germline V gene lookup returns CDR1 SGHRS and CDR2 YFSETQ. The CDR3 covers 18 residues. Here the CDR3 reads CASSLFLAGGAVYNEQFF. CDR3 nucleotide sequence: TGCGCCAGCAGCTTGTTCCTAGCGGGAGGCGCCGTCTACAATGAGCAGTTCTTC.

Comments on this clonotype: An end of the junction does not agree with germline; a read error may underlie this. The rearrangement joins TRBV4-3 to TRBJ1-5, with TRBD1 as a possible D gene (6 bases). Germline lookup yields CDR1 LGHNA and CDR2 YSLEER. The CDR3 has 15 residues. DNA for the CDR3: TGCGTCAGCAGCCAAGATGGCAGGGGAAATCAGCCCCAGCATTTT. As protein: CVSSQDGRGNQPQHF.

The table lists this clonotype with many counts. The chain recombines TRBV28 with TRBJ1-5; D gene uncertain. From germline, CDR1 is MDHEN and CDR2 SYDVKM. The CDR3 totals 14 residues. The V end lost 1 base, the J end lost 6 bases, and 10 bases lay between the germline ends. CDR3 loop: CASSLLSLGQPQHF. The CDR3 bases are TGTGCCAGCAGTTTATTGTCGTTAGGTCAGCCCCAGCATTTT.

This clonotype was detected many times. The genes are TRBV29-1 and TRBJ2-3; a weak D match, TRBD2 (5 bases). Germline CDR1 is SQVTM and CDR2 is ANQGSEA. V was trimmed by 4 bases and J by 0 bases, leaving 11 bases between them. The CDR3 extends over 14 amino acids. The CDR3: CSVGRTGSTDTQYF. The CDR3 DNA is TGCAGCGTTGGACGGACGGGGAGCACAGATACGCAGTATTTT.

This clonotype was counted between two and nine times. This rearrangement joins TRBV7-2 to TRBJ1-2; possible D gene TRBD1, 6 bases. Germline values: CDR1 SGHTA, CDR2 FQGNSA. The CDR3 has 15 amino acids. With 5 bases removed from V and 2 bases from J, the gap between germline ends came to 15 bases. CDR3 bases: TGTGCCAGCAGCCCTATAGGGGGGCAGAACTATGGCTACACCTTC. This translates into CASSPIGGQNYGYTF.

In this sample, this clonotype turned up a few times. One end of the junction varies from germline; a read error may be responsible. This chain joins TRBV7-9 and TRBJ1-2; a possible D gene is TRBD1 (5 bases). The germline gives CDR1 SEHNR, CDR2 FQNEAQ (reference sequence). The CDR3 is 11 residues long. CDR3 DNA: TGTGCCAGCAGCCTAGCGGGGGACGCAATCTTC. The encoded protein is CASSLAGDAIF.

The V call is TRBV6-5, the J call TRBJ2-5, with D possibly TRBD2 on 7 matching bases. Per germline, CDR1 MNHEY and CDR2 SVGAGI. V lost 0 bases and J lost 3, with 14 bases in between. CDR3 length: 16 amino acids. CDR3 bases: TGTGCCAGCAGTTACTCTGGGGGGGCGAGAAAAGAGACCCAGTACTTC. Translating it yields CASSYSGGARKETQYF.

In this sample, this clonotype turned up many times. V and J are TRBV7-9 and TRBJ2-3; 7 bases match TRBD1. The V gene's germline CDR1 is SEHNR and CDR2 FQNEAQ (reference sequence). The CDR3 runs 15 residues. The J segment lost 0 bases and the V segment lost 5 bases, leaving 5 bases of the junction unmatched. CDR3 amino acids: CASSPGQISTDTQYF. Here the CDR3 DNA reads TGTGCCAGCAGCCCGGGACAGATTAGCACAGATACGCAGTATTTT.

This clonotype was observed many times. This chain connects TRBV10-3 to TRBJ2-3; D might be TRBD2 (6 bases). Trimming stripped 3 bases from V and 3 bases from J, with 19 bases between. The germline V gene encodes CDR1 ENHRY and CDR2 SYGVKD. This CDR3 region has 17 residues. CDR3 region: CAISDPPGGRGTDTQYF. The CDR3 DNA reads TGTGCCATCAGTGACCCCCCTGGAGGGAGAGGGACAGATACGCAGTATTTT.

This clonotype was observed many times. The chain has TRBV5-1 and TRBJ2-7, with TRBD1 identical over 12 bases. CDR3 length: 14 residues. CDR1 is SGHRS, CDR2 YFSETQ, per germline. J was trimmed by 5 bases and V by 3 bases; bases with no gene match: 3. Here the CDR3 reads CASSSGTGGDEQYF. The CDR3 DNA reads TGCGCCAGCAGCTCCGGGACAGGGGGCGACGAGCAGTACTTC. Full variable domain (outside the CDR3, taken from reference TRBV5-1 and TRBJ2-7): KAGVTQTPRYLIKTRGQQVTLSCSPISGHRSVSWYQQTPGQGLQFLFEYFSETQRNKGNFPGRFSGRQFSNSRSEMNVSTLELGDSALYLCASSSGTGGDEQYFGPGTRLTVT.

The chain employs TRBV12-3 or TRBV12-4 and TRBJ2-3, with a weak D call TRBD1 (5 bases). The CDR3 loop spans 15 amino acids. Trimming removed 5 bases from V and 4 bases from J, with 16 bases in between. For the CDR3, the DNA is TGTGCCAGCAGTCGCAGGGTTTTTACTGCAGATACGCAGTATTTT. Protein product: CASSRRVFTADTQYF.

This clonotype has only a few counts. This chain connects TRBV20-1 to TRBJ2-4; TRBD2 matches 13 bases. Germline V gene lookup returns CDR1 DFQATT and CDR2 SNEGSKA (reference sequence). V gave up 1 base and J gave up 1 base; unmatched junction bases: 4. CDR3 length: 17 amino acids. CDR3 region: CSARGTSGSKAKNIQYF. The CDR3 DNA follows: TGCAGTGCTAGAGGGACTAGCGGGAGTAAGGCCAAAAACATTCAGTACTTC.

There are many counts of this clonotype. The junction differs from germline at one of its ends, possibly a read error. The chain is built from TRBV7-9 and TRBJ2-7; D possibly corresponds to TRBD1 (6 bases). The CDR3 consists of 11 residues. Looked up from germline, CDR1 is SEHNR and CDR2 is FQNEAQ (reference sequence). In DNA form, the CDR3 reads TGTGCCAGCAGCGGGGGCGAGCGAACCAGGTTC. Amino acid sequence: CASSGGERTRF.

This clonotype was seen many times. V is TRBV20-1 and J is TRBJ2-1, with a weak D call TRBD2 (6 bases). In germline, CDR1 is DFQATT, CDR2 SNEGSKA (reference sequence). CDR3 size: 14 residues. V was cut by 3 bases and J by 6 bases, with 15 bases left in between. The CDR3 loop is CSARTFFSGNEQFF. The CDR3 DNA is TGCAGTGCTAGGACCTTCTTTAGCGGCAATGAGCAGTTCTTC.

Worth noting for this clonotype: It may be a read error: a sequence one base away is much more abundant. This chain uses TRBV7-8 with TRBJ2-2; the match to TRBD1 covers 8 bases. The length of the CDR3 is 16 residues. Germline loops: CDR1 SGHVS, CDR2 FQNEAQ. CDR3 nucleotides: TGTGCCAGCAGCACCCCAACAGGGGGAGATACCGGGGAGCTGCTTTTT. This codes for CASSTPTGGDTGELLF.

The chain combines TRBV27 with TRBJ1-5, with D perhaps matching TRBD1 (5 bases). V was pared by 0 bases and J by 8 bases, with 11 bases between. The CDR3 is made up of 14 amino acids. The V gene's germline CDR1 is MNHEY and CDR2 SMNVEV (reference sequence). The CDR3 is CASSLSREGEPQHF. The CDR3 bases are TGTGCCAGCAGTTTATCCAGGGAAGGTGAGCCCCAGCATTTT.

The chain combines TRBV11-2 with TRBJ2-1; 10 bases fit TRBD2. With 6 bases clipped from V and 3 bases from J, the junction kept 5 bases outside the gene matches. The CDR3 totals 15 residues. Germline V gene data show CDR1 as SGHAT and CDR2 as FQNNGV. CDR3 nucleotides: TGTGCCAGCAGTAGACTAGCGGGCATCTACAATGAGCAGTTCTTC. Protein sequence: CASSRLAGIYNEQFF.

Comment on this clonotype: This clone may be a read error of a much larger clone one base away. CDR3: CASSLGQTSDQPQHF. The CDR3 DNA follows: TGTGCCAGCAGTTTAGGGCAGACTAGCGATCAGCCCCAGCATTTT. V gene TRBV12-3 or TRBV12-4 combines with J gene TRBJ1-5; no definite D call. This CDR3 is 15 amino acids long.

This clonotype was counted a few times. The V and J genes are TRBV7-8 and TRBJ1-3; 9 bases are shared with TRBD1. Germline CDR1 SGHVS, CDR2 FQNEAQ. V lost 3 bases to trimming and J lost 1 base; unmatched junction nucleotides: 13. The CDR3 sequence is 19 residues long. In DNA, the CDR3 is TGTGCCAGCAGCTTTAGCCCCCCGGGACAGGGATTTTCTGGAAACACCATATATTTT. Translation: CASSFSPPGQGFSGNTIYF.

This clonotype was recorded at least ten times. The chain combines TRBV11-2 with TRBJ2-1; 8 bases line up with TRBD2. The CDR3 spans 21 residues. CDR1 and CDR2 (germline): SGHAT, FQNNGV. Germline trimming cut 2 bases from V and 0 bases from J; bases unmatched to any gene: 18. The CDR3 region is CASSLQRTWATSGSSYNEQFF. The CDR3 DNA reads as TGTGCCAGCAGCTTACAAAGAACCTGGGCAACTAGCGGTAGCTCCTACAATGAGCAGTTCTTC.